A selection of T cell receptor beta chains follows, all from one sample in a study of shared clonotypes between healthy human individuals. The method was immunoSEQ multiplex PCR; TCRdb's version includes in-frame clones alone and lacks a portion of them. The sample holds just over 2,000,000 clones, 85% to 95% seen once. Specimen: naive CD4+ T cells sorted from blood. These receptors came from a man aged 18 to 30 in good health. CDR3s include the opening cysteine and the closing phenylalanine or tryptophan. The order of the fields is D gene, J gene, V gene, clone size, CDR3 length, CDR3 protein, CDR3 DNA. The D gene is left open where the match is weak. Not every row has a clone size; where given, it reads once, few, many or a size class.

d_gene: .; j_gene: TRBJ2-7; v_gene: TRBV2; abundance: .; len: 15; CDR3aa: CASRGPGGPIYEQYF; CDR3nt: TGTGCCAGCAGGGGGCCGGGGGGCCCTATCTACGAGCAGTACTTC
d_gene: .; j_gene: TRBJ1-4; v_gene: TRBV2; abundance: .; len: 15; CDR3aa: CASSESWGVDEKLFF; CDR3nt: TGTGCCAGCAGTGAGTCGTGGGGGGTTGATGAAAAACTGTTTTTT
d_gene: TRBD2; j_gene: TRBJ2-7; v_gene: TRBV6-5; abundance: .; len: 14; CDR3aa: CASSYLAGNYEQYF; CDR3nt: TGTGCCAGCAGTTATCTAGCGGGCAACTACGAGCAGTACTTC
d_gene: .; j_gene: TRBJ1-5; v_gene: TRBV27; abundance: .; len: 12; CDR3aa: CASSPRGKSQHF; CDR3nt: TGTGCCAGCAGTCCTAGGGGAAAGTCCCAGCATTTT
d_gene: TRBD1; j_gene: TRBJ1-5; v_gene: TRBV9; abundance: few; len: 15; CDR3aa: CASSTGTGTNQPQHF; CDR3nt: TGTGCCAGCAGCACCGGGACAGGGACGAATCAGCCCCAGCATTTT
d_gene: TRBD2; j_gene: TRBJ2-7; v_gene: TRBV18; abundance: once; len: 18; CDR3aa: CASSPAQLWGRATYEQYF; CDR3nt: TGTGCCAGCTCACCAGCGCAATTATGGGGGAGGGCCACCTACGAGCAGTACTTC
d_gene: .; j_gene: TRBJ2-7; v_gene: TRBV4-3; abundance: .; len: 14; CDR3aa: CASSQDRLLGEQYF; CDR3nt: TGCGCCAGCAGCCAAGATAGACTCCTAGGGGAGCAGTACTTC
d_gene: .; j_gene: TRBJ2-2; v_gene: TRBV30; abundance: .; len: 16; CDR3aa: CAYTYLRGRATGELFF; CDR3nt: TGTGCCTACACGTACCTGAGGGGGAGGGCCACCGGGGAGCTGTTTTTT
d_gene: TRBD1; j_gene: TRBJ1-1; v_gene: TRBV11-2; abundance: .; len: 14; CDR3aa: CASSWGQGSTEAFF; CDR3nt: TGTGCCAGCAGCTGGGGACAGGGGTCCACTGAAGCTTTCTTT
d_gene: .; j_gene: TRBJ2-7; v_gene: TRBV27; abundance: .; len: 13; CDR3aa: CASSLGRSYEQYF; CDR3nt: TGTGCCAGCAGTTTAGGCAGATCCTACGAGCAGTACTTC
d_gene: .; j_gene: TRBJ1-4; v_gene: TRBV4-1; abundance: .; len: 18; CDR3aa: CASSTALDRHSTNEKLFF; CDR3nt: TGCGCCAGCAGCACGGCTCTTGACAGACATTCAACTAATGAAAAACTGTTTTTT
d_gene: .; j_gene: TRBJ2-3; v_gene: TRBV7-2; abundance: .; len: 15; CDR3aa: CASSLDGRSTDTQYF; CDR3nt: TGTGCCAGCAGCTTAGACGGGCGGAGCACAGATACGCAGTATTTT
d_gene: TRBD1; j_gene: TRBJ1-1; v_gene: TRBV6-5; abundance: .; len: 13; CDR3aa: CASQRTGATEAFF; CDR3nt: TGTGCCAGCCAACGGACAGGGGCTACTGAAGCTTTCTTT
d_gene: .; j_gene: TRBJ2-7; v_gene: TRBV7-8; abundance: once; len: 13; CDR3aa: CASSLGRKYEQYF; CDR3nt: TGTGCCAGCAGCTTAGGACGGAAATACGAGCAGTACTTC
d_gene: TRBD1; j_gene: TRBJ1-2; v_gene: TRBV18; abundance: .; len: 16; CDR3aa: CASSLTPGQGLYGYTF; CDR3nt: TGTGCCAGCTCACTTACCCCGGGACAGGGCCTTTATGGCTACACCTTC